The rows below give T cell receptor beta chains drawn from one sample of a study of beta chain features in type 1 diabetes. Clones were read by immunoSEQ multiplex PCR, and TCRdb kept only the in-frame ones, dropping some. Of 150,000 or so clones listed, 11% are singletons. Material for sequencing was central memory CD4+ T cells from blood. Receptors originate from a man in his late teens or twenties in good health. The CDR3 runs from the conserved cysteine through the conserved F or W. The D gene is left open where the match is weak. Size tells how often a clone was seen (once, few, many) or the class of an expanded clone, and some rows leave it out.

V gene	clone size	D gene	J gene	CDR3 protein	CDR3 DNA
TRBV9	few	.	TRBJ2-5	CASSVEGGHNQETQYF	TGTGCCAGCAGCGTAGAGGGGGGACATAACCAAGAGACCCAGTACTTC
TRBV7-3	.	.	TRBJ2-3	CASSSSPQALGTDTQYF	TGTGCCAGCAGCTCATCCCCTCAGGCCTTGGGGACAGATACGCAGTATTTT
TRBV25-1	few	TRBD2	TRBJ2-5	CASTSRGLAGGETQYF	TGTGCCAGCACAAGCCGGGGACTAGCGGGAGGAGAGACCCAGTACTTC
TRBV7-9	.	TRBD1	TRBJ2-5	CASTRLDRGQETQYF	TGTGCCAGCACCCGTTTGGACAGGGGCCAAGAGACCCAGTACTTC
TRBV18	few	TRBD1	TRBJ1-6	CASSPLDRGYNSPLHF	TGTGCCAGCTCACCTTTAGACAGGGGTTATAATTCACCCCTCCACTTT
TRBV7-2	few	TRBD1	TRBJ2-1	CASSSGQSSYNEQFF	TGTGCCAGCAGCTCGGGACAGAGCTCCTACAATGAGCAGTTCTTC
TRBV7-3	.	.	TRBJ2-2	CASSFFSGELFF	TGTGCCAGCAGCTTCTTTTCCGGGGAGCTGTTTTTT
TRBV2	medium-sized	TRBD2	TRBJ2-3	CASSLAGTDTQYF	TGTGCCAGCAGCCTAGCGGGGACAGATACGCAGTATTTT
TRBV7-2	.	TRBD1	TRBJ1-3	CASSLKTGSGNTIYF	TGTGCCAGCAGCTTAAAGACAGGGTCTGGAAACACCATATATTTT
TRBV14	.	TRBD2	TRBJ2-5	CASSQDSSGVETQYF	TGTGCCAGCAGCCAAGATTCTAGCGGGGTAGAGACCCAGTACTTC
TRBV29-1	.	.	TRBJ1-1	CSVDRGQGYTEAFF	TGCAGCGTTGATAGAGGTCAGGGGTACACTGAAGCTTTCTTT
TRBV2	.	.	TRBJ1-5	CASSGSNQPQHF	TGTGCCAGCAGTGGCAGCAATCAGCCCCAGCATTTT
TRBV4-2	few	.	TRBJ2-1	CASSPRDGSYNEQFF	TGTGCCAGCAGCCCCCGGGACGGTTCCTACAATGAGCAGTTCTTC
TRBV30	few	.	TRBJ1-4	CAWSNVDAGLFF	TGTGCCTGGAGTAACGTCGATGCGGGACTGTTTTTT
TRBV18	few	.	TRBJ1-2	CASSTLRESPYGYTF	TGTGCCAGCTCAACGTTGCGGGAGTCACCCTATGGCTACACCTTC
TRBV28	few	TRBD1	TRBJ1-5	CASSSPGGQNNQPQHF	TGTGCCAGCAGTTCACCTGGGGGACAGAACAATCAGCCCCAGCATTTT
TRBV28	few	.	TRBJ2-6	CASSRDSGANVLTF	TGTGCCAGCTCTCGGGACTCTGGGGCCAACGTCCTGACTTTC
TRBV30	.	TRBD1	TRBJ2-7	CAWGGQGGYEQYF	TGTGCCTGGGGAGGACAGGGAGGCTACGAGCAGTACTTC
TRBV7-9	many	.	TRBJ2-1	CASIWGGGGYNEQFF	TGTGCCAGCATCTGGGGAGGAGGGGGCTACAATGAGCAGTTCTTC
TRBV28	few	.	TRBJ2-4	CASTLAGRPKNIQYF	TGTGCCAGCACTCTTGCGGGACGCCCTAAAAACATTCAGTACTTC
TRBV4-1	few	.	TRBJ2-2	CASSQEEWTGELFF	TGCGCCAGCAGCCAAGAGGAGTGGACCGGGGAGCTGTTTTTT
TRBV27	many	.	TRBJ2-5	CASSFSGGPETQYF	TGTGCCAGCAGTTTCTCTGGAGGACCGGAGACCCAGTACTTC
TRBV5-4	.	.	TRBJ2-6	CASSSYRNNVLTF	TGTGCCAGCAGCTCGTACAGAAACAACGTCCTGACTTTC
TRBV10-3	.	.	TRBJ2-2	CAISQLATGGELFF	TGTGCCATCAGTCAACTAGCGACAGGAGGGGAGCTGTTTTTT
TRBV18	few	.	TRBJ2-1	CASSTGVNNEQFF	TGTGCCAGCTCAACCGGGGTCAACAATGAGCAGTTCTTC
TRBV6-5	.	TRBD2	TRBJ2-7	CASSPAGTSGRAQYF	TGTGCCAGCAGCCCCGCCGGGACTAGCGGGAGGGCCCAGTACTTC
TRBV9	few	TRBD1	TRBJ1-2	CASSVDDRVYGYTF	TGTGCCAGCAGCGTAGACGACAGGGTGTATGGCTACACCTTC
TRBV19	few	.	TRBJ1-1	CASSIATGGEAFF	TGTGCCAGTAGTATCGCGACAGGTGGAGAAGCTTTCTTT
TRBV25-1	few	.	TRBJ1-2	CASMRQDYGYTF	TGTGCCAGCATGAGACAGGACTATGGCTACACCTTC
TRBV7-2	few	TRBD2	TRBJ2-1	CASIPPTGLAIGEQFF	TGTGCCAGCATCCCCCCCACGGGACTAGCGATCGGTGAGCAGTTCTTC
TRBV9	few	TRBD2	TRBJ2-7	CASSAGLADYYEQYF	TGTGCCAGCAGCGCGGGACTAGCGGACTACTACGAGCAGTACTTC
TRBV7-2	few	.	TRBJ2-7	CASGDLRSSYEQYF	TGTGCCAGTGGGGATTTGAGGAGCTCCTACGAGCAGTACTTC
TRBV7-3	.	.	TRBJ2-5	CASSLTRGETQYF	TGTGCCAGCAGCTTAACACGGGGAGAGACCCAGTACTTC